The 13 T cell receptor beta chains below all came from one sample that was sequenced in a study of T cells after yellow fever vaccination. TCRdb itself ran the 5' RACE reads through MiXCR, one entry per CDR3 protein. The table lists about 630,000 distinct CDR3 sequences, 9% to 15% of them singletons. Here the sequenced sample was PBMCs, taken on the day of the yellow fever booster vaccination. Source of these receptors: a man aged 30 to 45 who received the YFV17D yellow fever vaccine.

Only a few counts were recorded for this clonotype. The chain employs TRBV14 and TRBJ2-7; D not certain. The germline V gene has CDR1 SGHDN and CDR2 FVKESK. The CDR3 is made up of 13 amino acids. Trimming left V 1 base short and J 3 bases short, with 7 bases between. This CDR3 is CASSQGSFYEQYF. CDR3 in DNA: TGTGCCAGCAGCCAAGGAAGCTTCTACGAGCAGTACTTC.

This clonotype was seen a handful of times. This sequence joins TRBV19 and TRBJ1-5; weak D call: TRBD1 (6 bases). Trimming shortened V by 9 bases and J by 1 base, and 13 bases separated the two germline ends. Germline-derived CDR1 and CDR2 are LNHDA and SQIVND (reference sequence). This CDR3 has 14 residues. The CDR3 DNA reads TGTGCCAGCGAGGGGGGAGGAAGCAATCAGCCCCAGCATTTT. This translates into CASEGGGSNQPQHF.

The chain combines TRBV28 with TRBJ2-1; D not certain. Looked up from germline, CDR1 is MDHEN and CDR2 is SYDVKM. This CDR3 comprises 11 residues. The V and J ends lost 3 bases and 13 bases respectively, with 10 bases between them. The CDR3, as DNA: TGTGCCAGCAGTTTGCAGGCTGTTCAGTTCTTC. Its translation: CASSLQAVQFF.

The gene calls are TRBV27 and TRBJ2-2; D may be TRBD2 (7 bases). This CDR3 comprises 17 residues. Germline lookup yields CDR1 MNHEY and CDR2 SMNVEV (reference sequence). The germline V and J ends were trimmed by 4 bases and 4 bases, with 19 bases remaining between them. The CDR3 nucleotides read TGTGCCAGCAGTTACTATAAGGGGGGGGGCGGCACCGGGGAGCTGTTTTTT. Its translation is CASSYYKGGGGTGELFF.

This clonotype turned up a few times. The CDR3 loop is CASRAARNTQYF. CDR3 nucleotide sequence: TGTGCCAGCAGGGCGGCGAGGAATACGCAGTATTTT. The V gene is TRBV2, the J gene TRBJ2-3; D is uncertain. V lost 6 bases, J lost 7 bases, and 11 bases lay in between. The CDR3 has 12 amino acids. Per the germline V gene, CDR1 is SNHLY and CDR2 is FYNNEI.

This sequence joins TRBV28 and TRBJ2-7; D call uncertain. V lost 4 bases to trimming and J lost 1 base, with 17 bases between them. The CDR3 spans 16 residues. Germline V gene data show CDR1 as MDHEN and CDR2 as SYDVKM. The CDR3 reads CASSSPRRPFSYEQYF. The CDR3 DNA sequence: TGTGCCAGCAGTTCTCCCAGGCGGCCCTTTTCCTACGAGCAGTACTTC.

The V call is TRBV20-1, the J call TRBJ2-1; TRBD2 matches at 10 bases. This CDR3 is built from 14 residues. The V and J ends lost 5 bases and 4 bases, in that order; junction bases with no gene match: 5. The germline V gene encodes CDR1 DFQATT and CDR2 SNEGSKA (reference sequence). Written as DNA, the CDR3 is TGCAGTGCTCCATGGACTAGCGGATACAATGAGCAGTTCTTC. Translating gives CSAPWTSGYNEQFF.

V usage is TRBV28 and J usage is TRBJ2-1; possibly TRBD2 for D (6 bases). Looked up from germline, CDR1 is MDHEN and CDR2 is SYDVKM. Between the trimmed V and J ends, which lost 1 base and 6 bases, there was a span of 10 bases. The CDR3 extends over 14 amino acids. This CDR3 reads CASSLSYGSNEQFF. The CDR3 bases are TGTGCCAGCAGTTTATCCTACGGGAGCAATGAGCAGTTCTTC.

Within the sample, this clonotype is medium-sized (0.01 to 0.1%). The V and J genes are TRBV15 and TRBJ2-3, with TRBD1 matching 8 bases. This CDR3 comprises 15 residues. J gave up 6 bases and V 0 bases, and 5 bases lay outside the gene matches. CDR1 is LNHNV, CDR2 YYDKDF, per germline (reference sequence). CDR3: CATSREQGGRDTQYF. CDR3 bases: TGTGCCACCAGCAGAGAACAGGGGGGTAGGGATACGCAGTATTTT.

V is TRBV25-1 and J is TRBJ2-7; the D gene is possibly TRBD1 (6 bases). There are 11 residues in the CDR3. V was clipped by 8 bases and J by 6 bases, with 11 bases between them. Germline assignment: CDR1 MGHDK and CDR2 SYGVNS. The CDR3 here is CASSQGFEQYF. CDR3 bases: TGTGCCAGCTCACAGGGTTTCGAGCAGTACTTC.

The J gene is TRBJ2-1, the V gene TRBV28; D unresolved. Germline CDR1 reads MDHEN; CDR2 reads SYDVKM. Deletions cut 4 bases from V and 10 bases from J, with 14 bases between. CDR3 length: 13 amino acids. CDR3 in DNA: TGTGCCAGCAGTTACGACCCCGGCCGGGAGCAGTTCTTC. It encodes CASSYDPGREQFF. Together with reference TRBV28 and TRBJ2-1, the CDR3 gives the full variable domain: DVKVTQSSRYLVKRTGEKVFLECVQDMDHENMFWYRQDPGLGLRLIYFSYDVKMKEKGDIPEGYSVSREKKERFSLILESASTNQTSMYLCASSYDPGREQFFGPGTRLTVL.

This clonotype came up a few times. The chain uses TRBV10-3 and TRBJ2-3, with TRBD2 identical over 9 bases. From germline, CDR1 is ENHRY and CDR2 SYGVKD. V lost 4 bases and J lost 5; bases outside the gene matches: 13. The CDR3 spans 17 residues. Here the CDR3 reads CAISVGVAAGGEDTQYF. CDR3 nucleotide sequence: TGTGCCATCAGTGTTGGGGTGGCAGCGGGAGGTGAAGATACGCAGTATTTT.

The chain carries TRBV20-1 and TRBJ2-1; possible D gene TRBD2, 5 bases. Germline V CDR1 and CDR2: DFQATT, SNEGSKA (reference sequence). The V gene lost 2 bases and the J gene lost 7 bases, with 15 bases spanning the gap. This CDR3 spans 14 amino acids. The CDR3 is CSARPAGRFNEQFF. The CDR3, as DNA: TGCAGTGCTAGACCCGCGGGCCGATTTAATGAGCAGTTCTTC.